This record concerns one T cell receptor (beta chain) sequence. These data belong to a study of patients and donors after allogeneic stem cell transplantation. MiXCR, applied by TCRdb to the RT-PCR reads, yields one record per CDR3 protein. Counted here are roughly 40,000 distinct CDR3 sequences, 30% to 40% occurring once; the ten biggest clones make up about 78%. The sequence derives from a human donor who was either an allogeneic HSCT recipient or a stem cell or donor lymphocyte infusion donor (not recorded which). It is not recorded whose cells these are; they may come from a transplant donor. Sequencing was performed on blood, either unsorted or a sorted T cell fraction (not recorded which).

The CDR3 reads CSAAPPGPVNTEAFF. DNA for the CDR3: TGCAGTGCCGCACCACCGGGACCGGTGAACACTGAAGCTTTCTTT. This chain connects TRBV20-1 to TRBJ1-1; maybe TRBD1 (5 bases). CDR3 size: 15 residues. The germline V gene has CDR1 DFQATT and CDR2 SNEGSKA (reference sequence). Between the trimmed V and J ends, which lost 6 bases and 0 bases, there was a span of 17 bases.